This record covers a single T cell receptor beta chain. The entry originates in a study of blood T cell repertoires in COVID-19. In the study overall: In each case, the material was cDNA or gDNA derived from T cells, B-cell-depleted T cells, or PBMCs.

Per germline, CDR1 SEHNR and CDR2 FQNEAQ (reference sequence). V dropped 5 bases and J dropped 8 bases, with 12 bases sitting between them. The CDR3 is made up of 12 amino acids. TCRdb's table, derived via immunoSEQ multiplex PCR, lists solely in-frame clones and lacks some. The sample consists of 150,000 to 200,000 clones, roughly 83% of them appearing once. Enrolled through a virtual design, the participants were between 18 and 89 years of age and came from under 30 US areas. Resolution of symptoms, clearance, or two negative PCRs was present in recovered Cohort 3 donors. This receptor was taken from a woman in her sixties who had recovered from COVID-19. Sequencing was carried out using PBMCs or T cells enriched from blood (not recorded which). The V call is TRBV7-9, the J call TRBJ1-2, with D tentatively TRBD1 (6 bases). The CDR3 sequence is CASSQTGSGYTF. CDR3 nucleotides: TGTGCCAGCAGCCAGACAGGTTCCGGCTACACCTTC.